The rows below give T cell receptor beta chains drawn from one sample of a study of blood T cell repertoires in COVID-19. Some clones are missing from TCRdb's copy, which holds only in-frame ones; the method was immunoSEQ multiplex PCR. Altogether 410,000 or so clones are present, around 89% being singletons, with the ten largest covering 1.5% to 1.9%. The sequenced material came from peripheral blood. All receptors derive from a middle-aged woman with COVID-19, enrolled during active disease. The CDR3 runs from the conserved cysteine through the conserved F or W. The order of the fields is CDR3 length, clone size, D gene, J gene, V gene, CDR3 DNA, CDR3 protein. D genes are given only for firm matches. Clone size is shown for a subset of rows, as once, few, many or a class of expanded clone.

cdr3_length: 12
clone_size: few
d_call: .
j_call: TRBJ2-7
v_call: TRBV7-9
cdr3_nt: TGTGCCAGCAGCTTCGGACTCGACGAGCAGTACTTC
cdr3_aa: CASSFGLDEQYF

cdr3_length: 15
clone_size: .
d_call: TRBD1
j_call: TRBJ1-1
v_call: TRBV19
cdr3_nt: TGTGCCAGTTCTGACAGGGGAGGTGTGAACACTGAAGCTTTCTTT
cdr3_aa: CASSDRGGVNTEAFF

cdr3_length: 17
clone_size: .
d_call: TRBD2
j_call: TRBJ2-1
v_call: TRBV19
cdr3_nt: TGTGCCAGTGCTATATCGACTAGCGGGGGGCCCTACAATGAGCAGTTCTTC
cdr3_aa: CASAISTSGGPYNEQFF

cdr3_length: 15
clone_size: .
d_call: TRBD1
j_call: TRBJ2-7
v_call: TRBV27
cdr3_nt: TGTGCCAGCAGTTTAATAGGGACAGAACACTACGAGCAGTACTTC
cdr3_aa: CASSLIGTEHYEQYF

cdr3_length: 15
clone_size: once
d_call: TRBD1
j_call: TRBJ2-2
v_call: TRBV9
cdr3_nt: TGTGCCAGCAGCGTTCAGGGGGCGTTCACCGGGGAGCTGTTTTTT
cdr3_aa: CASSVQGAFTGELFF

cdr3_length: 15
clone_size: .
d_call: TRBD2
j_call: TRBJ2-5
v_call: TRBV5-1
cdr3_nt: TGCGCCACCCGGGGTGGTAGCGGGGGCCAAGAGACCCAGTACTTC
cdr3_aa: CATRGGSGGQETQYF

cdr3_length: 11
clone_size: .
d_call: .
j_call: TRBJ1-5
v_call: TRBV28
cdr3_nt: TGTGCCAGCAGCCCTCCAGGGCCCCAGCATTTT
cdr3_aa: CASSPPGPQHF

cdr3_length: 13
clone_size: .
d_call: TRBD1
j_call: TRBJ2-3
v_call: TRBV28
cdr3_nt: TGTGCCAGCGGAACAGGGGGGACAGATACGCAGTATTTT
cdr3_aa: CASGTGGTDTQYF

cdr3_length: 14
clone_size: .
d_call: .
j_call: TRBJ1-4
v_call: TRBV7-8
cdr3_nt: TGTGCCAGCAGCCCCCGGGCAACTAATGAAAAACTGTTTTTT
cdr3_aa: CASSPRATNEKLFF

cdr3_length: 14
clone_size: .
d_call: .
j_call: TRBJ1-6
v_call: TRBV6-6
cdr3_nt: TGTGCCAGCAGTTCCCCAGGGGATAATTCACCCCTCCACTTT
cdr3_aa: CASSSPGDNSPLHF

cdr3_length: 13
clone_size: .
d_call: .
j_call: TRBJ1-3
v_call: TRBV12-5
cdr3_nt: TGTGCTAGTGGTTTGGGACGGGAAAACACCATATATTTT
cdr3_aa: CASGLGRENTIYF

cdr3_length: 13
clone_size: .
d_call: TRBD1
j_call: TRBJ1-5
v_call: TRBV5-4
cdr3_nt: TGTGCCAGCAGCGTGGACAGGGGGCGGCCCCAGCATTTT
cdr3_aa: CASSVDRGRPQHF

cdr3_length: 16
clone_size: few
d_call: .
j_call: TRBJ1-2
v_call: TRBV3-1/TRBV3-2
cdr3_nt: TGTGCCAGCAGCCGCTACCGTTCAAACCCCAACTATGGCTACACCTTC
cdr3_aa: CASSRYRSNPNYGYTF

cdr3_length: 13
clone_size: few
d_call: TRBD1
j_call: TRBJ1-2
v_call: TRBV18
cdr3_nt: TGTGCCAGCTCACGACAGGGCATAGATGGCTACACCTTC
cdr3_aa: CASSRQGIDGYTF

cdr3_length: 14
clone_size: .
d_call: .
j_call: TRBJ1-2
v_call: TRBV6-2/TRBV6-3
cdr3_nt: TGTGCCAGCAGTTACTCAGGCCACGGGGATGGCTACACCTTC
cdr3_aa: CASSYSGHGDGYTF

cdr3_length: 16
clone_size: .
d_call: TRBD2
j_call: TRBJ2-3
v_call: TRBV2
cdr3_nt: TGTGCCAGCAGTGAACGGGGGACTAGAAGCACAGATACGCAGTATTTT
cdr3_aa: CASSERGTRSTDTQYF

cdr3_length: 15
clone_size: .
d_call: .
j_call: TRBJ1-5
v_call: TRBV6-6
cdr3_nt: TGTGCCAGCAGTCCTAGATCGAACGGCAATCAGCCCCAGCATTTT
cdr3_aa: CASSPRSNGNQPQHF

cdr3_length: 16
clone_size: .
d_call: .
j_call: TRBJ2-5
v_call: TRBV24-1
cdr3_nt: TGTGCCACCAGTGCCCCTAACCCGGGTACCGAAGAGACCCAGTACTTC
cdr3_aa: CATSAPNPGTEETQYF

cdr3_length: 14
clone_size: .
d_call: .
j_call: TRBJ2-7
v_call: TRBV29-1
cdr3_nt: TGCAGCGTTGTTGAGGCGGGGACGCCTCGCGAGCAGTACTTC
cdr3_aa: CSVVEAGTPREQYF

cdr3_length: 13
clone_size: few
d_call: TRBD1
j_call: TRBJ2-7
v_call: TRBV6-2/TRBV6-3
cdr3_nt: TGTGCCAGCAGTTGGGGACAGGCCTACGAGCAGTACTTC
cdr3_aa: CASSWGQAYEQYF

cdr3_length: 14
clone_size: .
d_call: .
j_call: TRBJ2-7
v_call: TRBV28
cdr3_nt: TGTGCCAGCCGGGGAGGGGGTCCTTCACCGACCCGGTACTTC
cdr3_aa: CASRGGGPSPTRYF

cdr3_length: 13
clone_size: few
d_call: .
j_call: TRBJ2-7
v_call: TRBV27
cdr3_nt: TGTGCCAGCAGTTCTCGGACTACCTGGGAGCAGTACTTC
cdr3_aa: CASSSRTTWEQYF

cdr3_length: 16
clone_size: .
d_call: TRBD1
j_call: TRBJ1-1
v_call: TRBV27
cdr3_nt: TGTGCCAGCAGTTTATGGGGACAGGGGGCGAACACTGAAGCTTTCTTT
cdr3_aa: CASSLWGQGANTEAFF

cdr3_length: 15
clone_size: few
d_call: TRBD2
j_call: TRBJ2-6
v_call: TRBV7-9
cdr3_nt: TGTGCCAGCAGCGGACTAGGCTCTGGGGCCAACGTCCTGACTTTC
cdr3_aa: CASSGLGSGANVLTF

cdr3_length: 15
clone_size: .
d_call: TRBD1
j_call: TRBJ2-1
v_call: TRBV6-2/TRBV6-3
cdr3_nt: TGTGCCAGCAGCCGCGGGACAGGGGGCTTTAATGAGCAGTTCTTC
cdr3_aa: CASSRGTGGFNEQFF

cdr3_length: 14
clone_size: .
d_call: .
j_call: TRBJ1-2
v_call: TRBV27
cdr3_nt: TGTGCCAGCAGTTTCGGGGGGGGGCAGTATGGCTACACCTTC
cdr3_aa: CASSFGGGQYGYTF

cdr3_length: 12
clone_size: .
d_call: .
j_call: TRBJ1-3
v_call: TRBV12-3/TRBV12-4
cdr3_nt: TGTGCCAGCAGTCCACTTGGAAACACCATATATTTT
cdr3_aa: CASSPLGNTIYF

cdr3_length: 14
clone_size: .
d_call: TRBD1
j_call: TRBJ1-1
v_call: TRBV18
cdr3_nt: TGTGCCAGCTCAAAAGGACAGGCCTCCACTGAAGCTTTCTTT
cdr3_aa: CASSKGQASTEAFF

cdr3_length: 15
clone_size: .
d_call: .
j_call: TRBJ2-1
v_call: TRBV6-5
cdr3_nt: TGTGCCAGCAGTCCTAGCGAGAGCTCCTACAATGAGCAGTTCTTC
cdr3_aa: CASSPSESSYNEQFF

cdr3_length: 15
clone_size: .
d_call: .
j_call: TRBJ1-4
v_call: TRBV9
cdr3_nt: TGTGCCAGCAGCCCGAGTGGGCAGTATGATGAAAAACTGTTTTTT
cdr3_aa: CASSPSGQYDEKLFF

cdr3_length: 18
clone_size: .
d_call: TRBD1
j_call: TRBJ1-4
v_call: TRBV10-3
cdr3_nt: TGTGCCATCAGTCGGAACCCCCTGACAGGGTCGAGTAATGAAAAACTGTTTTTT
cdr3_aa: CAISRNPLTGSSNEKLFF